This section outlines one T cell receptor beta chain sequence together with its context. The target antigen is unknown. It was with a sample-barcoded 5' primer and a J-beta primer mix that a second PCR of about 6 to 12 cycles was run. Each CDR3 protein gets one entry after TCRdb re-called the 5' RACE reads with MiXCR. The sample carries roughly 800,000 distinct CDR3 sequences, roughly 25% recorded once. The V end lost 0 bases, the J end lost 9 bases, and 4 bases lay between the germline ends. The germline V gene encodes CDR1 SGHRS and CDR2 YFSETQ. The CDR3 has 11 residues. The sample comes from a study of blood T cells in healthy people across ages. Whole-study results and caveats: With unsorted PBMCs, a conclusive comparison of naive versus antigen-experienced cells was not possible. Compared with aged donors, long-lived donors showed fewer expanded clones, suggesting selection.

These data also formed part of another study, on T cells of mothers and their children. That report notes: Related mother-child pairs shared slightly more overlap than unrelated pairs, but the difference was non-significant.

The clonotype comes from a boy younger than 18 in good health. This chain links TRBV5-1 with TRBJ2-1; no firm D call. Sequences were obtained from blood. The chain's CDR3 is CASSLVREQFF. In DNA, the CDR3 is TGCGCCAGCAGCTTGGTTCGTGAGCAGTTCTTC.